This TCR beta chain is drawn from a study of T cell responses to AZD1222 COVID-19 vaccine. Study-wide findings and caveats: Unmutated variant regions reportedly attract nearly half of all spike-specific TCRs. No repertoire was sampled before or during the peak T cell response, only after it. Females outnumbered males among donors, who were mostly white British; clonal diversity was possibly underestimated.

A note on this clone: The antigen remains undetermined.

Repertoires were generated with immunoSEQ multiplex PCR, while TCRdb's copy carries only in-frame clones and drops some. The sample lists 100,000 or so clones; about 81% were seen once. The TCR originated in an adult in good health. Sequenced material: peripheral blood, taken on day 0 of AZD1222 vaccination.

The CDR3 coding sequence is TGCGCCAGCAGCCAAGAGCTAGCGGGGGTCGTTAATGAGCAGTTCTTC. Encoded protein: CASSQELAGVVNEQFF. V usage is TRBV4-3 and J usage is TRBJ2-1, with 10 bases aligning to TRBD2. This CDR3 is built from 16 residues. CDR1 is LGHNA, CDR2 YSLEER, per germline. Trimming cost V 0 bases and J 7 bases; bases outside gene matches: 6.